The 7 T cell receptor beta chains below come from one sample, sequenced in a study of blood T cell repertoires in COVID-19. Profiled with immunoSEQ multiplex PCR; TCRdb holds only in-frame clones, not every one. The table lists 200,000 to 250,000 clones, around 90% of them singletons. The sequenced material came from PBMCs or T cells enriched from blood (not recorded which). These receptors all stem from a woman between 25 and 40 years old with acute COVID-19.

This chain uses TRBV5-6 with TRBJ1-2; TRBD1 matches at 10 bases. Germline values: CDR1 SGHDT, CDR2 YYEEEE. Trimming removed 3 bases from V and 8 bases from J; junction bases left unmatched: 16. The CDR3 length is 17 residues. The CDR3 spells CASSSTSFLDRGQGYTF. The CDR3 region has the DNA TGTGCCAGCAGCTCTACTTCCTTTCTCGACAGGGGGCAAGGCTACACCTTC. The variable domain in full, completed from reference TRBV5-6 and TRBJ1-2, reads DAGVTQSPTHLIKTRGQQVTLRCSPKSGHDTVSWYQQALGQGPQFIFQYYEEEERQRGNFPDRFSGHQFPNYSSELNVNALLLGDSALYLCASSSTSFLDRGQGYTFGSGTRLTVV.

The chain carries TRBV28 and TRBJ2-3; 8 positions agree with TRBD2. Trimming at V came to 5 bases and at J to 5 bases, leaving 9 bases not matched to a gene. CDR3 length: 15 residues. Looked up from germline, CDR1 is MDHEN and CDR2 is SYDVKM. This CDR3 reads CASSRGGAEEDTQYF. Here the CDR3 DNA reads TGTGCCAGCAGTCGGGGGGGAGCGGAAGAAGATACGCAGTATTTT.

CDR3 in DNA: TGCGCCAGCAGCTTGGCGTCAGGGCTGAACACTGAAGCTTTCTTT. Its translation is CASSLASGLNTEAFF. The chain employs TRBV5-1 and TRBJ1-1; maybe TRBD1 (5 bases). CDR1 is SGHRS and CDR2 is YFSETQ in the germline V gene. Between the trimmed V and J ends, which lost 0 bases and 0 bases, there was a span of 9 bases. This CDR3 region has 15 residues.

This chain joins TRBV11-2 and TRBJ2-3, with 9 bases that match TRBD2. Germline values: CDR1 SGHAT, CDR2 FQNNGV. This CDR3 has 17 residues. After removal of 1 base from V and 2 bases from J, the junction contained 7 bases not matched to a gene. This CDR3 is CASSLALTSGYTDTQYF. CDR3 coding DNA: TGTGCCAGCAGCTTAGCCCTAACTAGCGGGTACACAGATACGCAGTATTTT.

V and J are TRBV5-4 and TRBJ1-1; D is possibly TRBD1 (5 bases). The CDR3 sequence is 15 residues long. V gave up 3 bases and J gave up 0 bases, with 12 bases separating them. Germline V gene data show CDR1 as SGHNT and CDR2 as YYREEE (reference sequence). CDR3 in amino acids: CASSWVGGMNTEAFF. CDR3 in DNA: TGTGCCAGCAGCTGGGTGGGGGGGATGAACACTGAAGCTTTCTTT. Full variable domain (remainder filled in from reference TRBV5-4 and TRBJ1-1): ETGVTQSPTHLIKTRGQQVTLRCSSQSGHNTVSWYQQALGQGPQFIFQYYREEENGRGNFPPRFSGLQFPNYSSELNVNALELDDSALYLCASSWVGGMNTEAFFGQGTRLTVV.

The chain recombines TRBV6-1 with TRBJ1-6, with D tentatively TRBD1 (5 bases). V lost 2 bases and J lost 9, with 14 bases in between. CDR1 is MNHNS, CDR2 SASEGT, per germline. CDR3 length: 15 amino acids. The CDR3, as DNA: TGTGCCAGCAGTGAAAGTGGGCCCCAGGGTTCACCCCTCCACTTT. As protein: CASSESGPQGSPLHF.

CDR3 bases: TGTGCCACCAGCATAGGTCTAGCGCCTACTAATGAGCAGTTCTTC. This encodes CATSIGLAPTNEQFF. J is TRBJ2-1 and V is TRBV15, with D tentatively TRBD2 (6 bases). CDR1 is LNHNV, CDR2 YYDKDF, per germline (reference sequence). V gave up 4 bases and J gave up 7 bases, with 17 bases separating them. There are 15 residues in the CDR3.